This T cell receptor (beta chain) was captured in a study of T cells after yellow fever vaccination. About the study: SMART-Seq v4 Ultra Low Input prepared libraries from low-cell fractions.

This clonotype showed up many times. Its antigen is still unknown. TCRdb used MiXCR to reprocess the 5' RACE reads, holding one entry per CDR3 protein. The table records fewer than 400,000 distinct CDR3 sequences, about 10% of them present only once. Overall study results and limits: On re-exposure, the response was weaker but peaked faster, at day 5 versus 15. Only a small proportion of the clonotypes turned up in both the CD4 and the CD8 compartments, likely arising from convergent recombination.

The CDR3 extends over 15 amino acids. Germline CDR1 is SGHNT and CDR2 is YENEEA. The V and J ends lost 5 bases and 1 base, in that order; junction bases with no gene match: 6. The chain uses TRBV11-3 and TRBJ2-3, with 7 bases matching TRBD2. This receptor was taken from a young man who received the YFV17D yellow fever vaccine. Sample: CD4+ T cells sorted from PBMCs, taken 45 days after the yellow fever booster vaccination. The CDR3 sequence: CASSPGGPRTDTQYF. Written as DNA, the CDR3 is TGTGCCAGCAGCCCGGGGGGACCCCGCACAGATACGCAGTATTTT.